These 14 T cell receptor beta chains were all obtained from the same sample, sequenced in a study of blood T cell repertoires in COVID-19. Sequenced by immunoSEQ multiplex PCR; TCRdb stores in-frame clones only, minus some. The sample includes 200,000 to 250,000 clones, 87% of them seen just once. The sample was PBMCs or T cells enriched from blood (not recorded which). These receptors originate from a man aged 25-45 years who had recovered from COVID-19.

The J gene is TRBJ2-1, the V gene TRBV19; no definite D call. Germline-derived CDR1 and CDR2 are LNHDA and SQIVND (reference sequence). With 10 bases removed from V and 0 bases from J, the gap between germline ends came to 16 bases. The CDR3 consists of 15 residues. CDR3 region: CATSFEASSYNEQFF. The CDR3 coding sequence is TGTGCCACCTCCTTCGAGGCTAGCTCCTACAATGAGCAGTTCTTC.

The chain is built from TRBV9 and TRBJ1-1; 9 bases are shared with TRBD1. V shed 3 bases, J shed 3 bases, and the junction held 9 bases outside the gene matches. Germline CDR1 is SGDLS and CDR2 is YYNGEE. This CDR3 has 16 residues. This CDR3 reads CASSDPPWTGDTEAFF. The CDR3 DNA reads TGTGCCAGCAGCGACCCACCCTGGACAGGGGACACTGAAGCTTTCTTT.

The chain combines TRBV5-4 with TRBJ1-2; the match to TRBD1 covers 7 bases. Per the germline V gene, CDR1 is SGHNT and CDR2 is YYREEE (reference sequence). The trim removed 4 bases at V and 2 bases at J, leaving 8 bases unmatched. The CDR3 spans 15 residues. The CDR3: CASSLGQDQNYGYTF. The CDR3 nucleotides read TGTGCCAGCAGCCTCGGACAGGACCAGAACTATGGCTACACCTTC.

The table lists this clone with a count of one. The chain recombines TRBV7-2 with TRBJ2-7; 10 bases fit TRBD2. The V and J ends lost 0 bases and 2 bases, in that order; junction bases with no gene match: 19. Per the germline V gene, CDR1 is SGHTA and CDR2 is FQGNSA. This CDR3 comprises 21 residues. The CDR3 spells CASSLASSGLAGVFLTYEQYF. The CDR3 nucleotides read TGTGCCAGCAGCTTAGCGTCTTCCGGGCTAGCGGGGGTTTTTCTAACCTACGAGCAGTACTTC.

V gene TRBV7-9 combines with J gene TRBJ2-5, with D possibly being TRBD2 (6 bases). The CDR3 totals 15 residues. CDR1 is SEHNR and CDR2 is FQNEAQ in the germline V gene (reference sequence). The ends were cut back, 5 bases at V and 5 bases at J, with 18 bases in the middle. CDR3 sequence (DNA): TGTGCCAGCAGCCCCGCGGGGTCCGGGTTCGAGACCCAGTACTTC. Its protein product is CASSPAGSGFETQYF.

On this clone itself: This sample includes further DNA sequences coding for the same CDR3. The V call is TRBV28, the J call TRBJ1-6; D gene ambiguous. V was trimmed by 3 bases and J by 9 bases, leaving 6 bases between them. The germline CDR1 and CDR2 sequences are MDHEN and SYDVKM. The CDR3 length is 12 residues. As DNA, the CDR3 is TGTGCCAGCAGTTTGTCGCGTTCACCCCTCCACTTT. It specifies CASSLSRSPLHF.

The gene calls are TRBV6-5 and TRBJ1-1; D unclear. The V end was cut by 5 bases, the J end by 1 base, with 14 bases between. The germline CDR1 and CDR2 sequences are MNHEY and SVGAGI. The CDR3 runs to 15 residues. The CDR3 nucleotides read TGTGCCAGCAGTCCAAACCGGGTGCAGAACACTGAAGCTTTCTTT. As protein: CASSPNRVQNTEAFF.

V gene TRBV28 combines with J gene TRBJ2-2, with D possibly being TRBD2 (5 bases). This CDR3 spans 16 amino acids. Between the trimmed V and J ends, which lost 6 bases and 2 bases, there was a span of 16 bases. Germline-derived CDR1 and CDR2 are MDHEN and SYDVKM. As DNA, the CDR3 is TGTGCCAGCAGCCCCGAGACTATACTAAACACCGGGGAGCTGTTTTTT. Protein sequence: CASSPETILNTGELFF. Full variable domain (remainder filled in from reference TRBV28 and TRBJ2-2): DVKVTQSSRYLVKRTGEKVFLECVQDMDHENMFWYRQDPGLGLRLIYFSYDVKMKEKGDIPEGYSVSREKKERFSLILESASTNQTSMYLCASSPETILNTGELFFGEGSRLTVL.

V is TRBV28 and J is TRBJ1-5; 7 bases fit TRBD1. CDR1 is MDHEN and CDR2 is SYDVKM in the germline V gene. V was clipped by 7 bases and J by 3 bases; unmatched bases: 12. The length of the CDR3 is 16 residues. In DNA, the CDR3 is TGTGCCAGCAAAAGAGGGGGCCAGCTTGACAATCAGCCCCAGCATTTT. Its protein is CASKRGGQLDNQPQHF.

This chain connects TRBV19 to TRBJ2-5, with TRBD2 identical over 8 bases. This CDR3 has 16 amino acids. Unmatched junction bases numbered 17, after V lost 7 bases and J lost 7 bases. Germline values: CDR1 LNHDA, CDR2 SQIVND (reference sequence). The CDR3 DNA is TGTGCCAGTACTCCTGGGGCCAGCGGGGGTGCCGGGACCCAGTACTTC. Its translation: CASTPGASGGAGTQYF.

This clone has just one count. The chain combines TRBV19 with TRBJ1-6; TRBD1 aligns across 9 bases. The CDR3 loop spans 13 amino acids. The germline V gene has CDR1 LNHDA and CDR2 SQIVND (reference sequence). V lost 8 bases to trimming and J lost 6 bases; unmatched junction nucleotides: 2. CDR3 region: CASGDRVNSPLHF. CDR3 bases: TGTGCCAGTGGGGACAGGGTTAATTCACCCCTCCACTTT. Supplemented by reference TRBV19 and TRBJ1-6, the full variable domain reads DGGITQSPKYLFRKEGQNVTLSCEQNLNHDAMYWYRQDPGQGLRLIYYSQIVNDFQKGDIAEGYSVSREKKESFPLTVTSAQKNPTAFYLCASGDRVNSPLHFGNGTRLTVT.

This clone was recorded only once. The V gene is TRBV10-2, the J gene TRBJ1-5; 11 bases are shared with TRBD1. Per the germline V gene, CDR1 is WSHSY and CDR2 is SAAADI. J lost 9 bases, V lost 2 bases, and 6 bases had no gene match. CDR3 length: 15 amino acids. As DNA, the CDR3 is TGCGCCAGCAGTGAGACGGGGACAGGGGGGGCGCCCCAGCATTTT. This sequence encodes CASSETGTGGAPQHF.

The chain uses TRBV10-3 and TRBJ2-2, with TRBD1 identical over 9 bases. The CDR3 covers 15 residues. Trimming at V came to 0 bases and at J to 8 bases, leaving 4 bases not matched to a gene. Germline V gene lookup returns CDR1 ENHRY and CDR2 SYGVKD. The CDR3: CAISESRTGAGELFF. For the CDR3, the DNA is TGTGCCATCAGTGAGTCCCGGACAGGGGCAGGGGAGCTGTTTTTT.

The CDR3 reads CASRTPDTYEQYF. The DNA of the CDR3 is TGTGCCAGCAGGACCCCTGACACCTACGAGCAGTACTTC. The rearrangement links TRBV28 to TRBJ2-7; D is unclear. V gave up 6 bases and J gave up 2 bases, with 11 bases separating them. CDR3 length equals 13 residues. The germline V gene has CDR1 MDHEN and CDR2 SYDVKM.